A selection of T cell receptor beta chains follows, all from one sample in a study of early T cells in non-severe SARS-CoV-2 infection. TCRdb passed the 5' RACE reads through MiXCR, listing each CDR3 protein once. The table has 25,000 to 30,000 distinct CDR3 sequences, around 6.1% seen once; the top ten hold under 40%. The specimen was whole blood, collected at baseline. All receptors derive from an adult who was a healthcare worker with PCR-confirmed SARS-CoV-2 infection or an uninfected control (not recorded which). CDR3s include the opening cysteine and the closing phenylalanine or tryptophan. A D gene is named only where the DNA matches it firmly. Size is stated for part of the rows, as once, few or many counts, or as a class when the clone is expanded.

clone size	V gene	D gene	J gene	CDR3 DNA	CDR3 protein
few	TRBV7-6	TRBD2	TRBJ2-5	TGTGCCAGCAGCTTAGGGCCGGGACTAGCAGAAGAGACCCAGTACTTC	CASSLGPGLAEETQYF
many	TRBV3-1	.	TRBJ2-7	TGTGCCAGCAGCCAAGGGGTTTTAATGTACGAGCAGTACTTC	CASSQGVLMYEQYF
few	TRBV19	TRBD2	TRBJ2-1	TGTGCCAGTAGTCCCCGAGCGGGAGGTGGTTACAATGAGCAGTTCTTC	CASSPRAGGGYNEQFF
many	TRBV5-1	.	TRBJ2-3	TGCGCCAGCAGCTTGACCGTAGTCAAAGATACGCAGTATTTT	CASSLTVVKDTQYF
few	TRBV6-1	.	TRBJ2-5	TGTGCCAGCAGTCCACGCGCAGGGACCCAGTACTTC	CASSPRAGTQYF
.	TRBV3-1	TRBD1	TRBJ2-1	TGTGCCAGCAGCCTCGGAGGGGACAGGCTCGGGGTGGGGCAGTTCTTC	CASSLGGDRLGVGQFF
many	TRBV7-3	.	TRBJ1-2	TGTGCCAGCAGCGAAGCGGGCAGCTATGGCTACACCTTC	CASSEAGSYGYTF
many	TRBV14	.	TRBJ2-2	TGTGCCAGCTCTGCGGACACCACCGGGGAGCTGTTTTTT	CASSADTTGELFF
many	TRBV7-2	TRBD2	TRBJ2-1	TGTGCCAGCAGCGGCGGGAGAAGAAATGAGCAGTTCTTC	CASSGGRRNEQFF
many	TRBV18	TRBD2	TRBJ2-1	TGTGCCAGCTCACCGTTCGGGGGGGAGCAGTTCTTC	CASSPFGGEQFF
few	TRBV19	TRBD2	TRBJ2-1	TGTGCCAGTAGTATAGCGGGACTAGCGGGAGCCGAGCAGTTCTTC	CASSIAGLAGAEQFF
many	TRBV30	TRBD1	TRBJ2-7	TGTGCCTGGGGACAGGGTGCCTACGAGCAGTACTTC	CAWGQGAYEQYF
many	TRBV15	.	TRBJ1-1	TGTGCCACCAGCAGAGACCCCAGGGGACAACACACTGAAGCTTTCTTT	CATSRDPRGQHTEAFF
many	TRBV12-3/TRBV12-4	.	TRBJ1-1	TGTGCCAGCAGTCCGGGAGGTGGGACTGAAGCTTTCTTT	CASSPGGGTEAFF
many	TRBV7-9	TRBD1	TRBJ1-6	TGTGCCAGCAGCTCGACAGGGCTCGACAATTCACCCCTCCACTTT	CASSSTGLDNSPLHF
many	TRBV6-1	TRBD2	TRBJ2-2	TGTGCCAGCAGTCCCTATAGCGGGGGGACCAAGACCGGGGAGCTGTTTTTT	CASSPYSGGTKTGELFF
few	TRBV6-2/TRBV6-3	TRBD1	TRBJ2-7	TGTGCCAGCAGTTACGGGACAGGGGGTACTTACGAGCAGTACTTC	CASSYGTGGTYEQYF
many	TRBV18	TRBD1	TRBJ1-6	TGTGCCAGCTCACCACGGACAGGGGGCTTTCGGAGGGATAATTCACCCCTCCACTTT	CASSPRTGGFRRDNSPLHF
many	TRBV27	TRBD1	TRBJ1-6	TGTGCCAGCAGTTTATCGGCGACAGGGGCCTATAATTCACCCCTCCACTTT	CASSLSATGAYNSPLHF
.	TRBV19	.	TRBJ2-3	TGTGCCAGTAGCATGAGGGTGTTGGATACGCAGTATTTT	CASSMRVLDTQYF
many	TRBV15	TRBD1	TRBJ1-1	TGTGCCACCAGCTTGCGACGGACAGGACCGAACACTGAAGCTTTCTTT	CATSLRRTGPNTEAFF
many	TRBV19	.	TRBJ2-1	TGTGCCAGTAGTATCATGGGTGGCAATGAGCAGTTCTTC	CASSIMGGNEQFF
many	TRBV7-8	.	TRBJ2-1	TGTGCCAGCTCCCGGGGCAATGAGCAGTTCTTC	CASSRGNEQFF
many	TRBV7-9	TRBD2	TRBJ2-1	TGTGCCAGCAGCTTATTAGCGGGGGGGCGAAACAATGAGCAGTTCTTC	CASSLLAGGRNNEQFF
many	TRBV10-1	.	TRBJ2-3	TGCGCCAGCAGTGGCTACAGCGGCGGAACAGATACGCAGTATTTT	CASSGYSGGTDTQYF
.	TRBV7-6	.	TRBJ2-3	TGTGCCAGCAGCTGGCTTAGGGGGACCCCCGGCACAGATACGCAGTATTTT	CASSWLRGTPGTDTQYF
many	TRBV11-2	.	TRBJ2-5	TGTGCCAGCAGCCCCCGGAGGGCAACCTACCAAGAGACCCAGTACTTC	CASSPRRATYQETQYF
many	TRBV4-1	.	TRBJ1-2	TGCGCCAGCAGCCAAGAAGGGACGGTTAACTATGGCTACACCTTC	CASSQEGTVNYGYTF
many	TRBV7-2	.	TRBJ2-5	TGTGCCAGCAGCTTTGTGGGGGGAGAGACCCAGTACTTC	CASSFVGGETQYF
many	TRBV7-2	.	TRBJ2-4	TGTGCCAGCAGCTTAGACCGTGGTGGAGGGGACATTCAGTACTTC	CASSLDRGGGDIQYF
many	TRBV5-1	TRBD1	TRBJ2-5	TGCGCCAGCAAATCGCAGGGGGCGGGAGAGACCCAGTACTTC	CASKSQGAGETQYF
many	TRBV20-1	.	TRBJ1-1	TGCAGTGCTACCCCAGGCCTTGAAGCTTTCTTT	CSATPGLEAFF
many	TRBV6-5	.	TRBJ2-5	TGTGCCAGCAGGCTTCTAGAGACCCAGTACTTC	CASRLLETQYF
many	TRBV6-1	TRBD1	TRBJ1-2	TGTGCCACGGTATGGACAGGGAACTATGGCTACACCTTC	CATVWTGNYGYTF
many	TRBV7-3	.	TRBJ1-1	TGTGCCAGCAGCTTTACAGAGAACACTGAAGCTTTCTTT	CASSFTENTEAFF